The source of this T cell receptor beta chain is a study of shared clonotypes between healthy human individuals. Overall study results and limits: Exclusively blood specimens were collected; tissue repertoires likely differ.

This clone was detected only a few times. The antigen is undetermined. V gave up 4 bases and J gave up 1 base; unmatched junction bases: 4. The CDR3 has 17 amino acids. The germline V gene encodes CDR1 SGDLS and CDR2 YYNGEE. Profiling relied on immunoSEQ multiplex PCR, and the TCRdb table lists in-frame clones only, not all of them. This sample carries some 660,000 clones, around three quarters of them seen once, and the ten largest clones take under 2%. Sequenced sample: memory CD4+ T cells sorted from blood. As to subset: CD45RA-negative fraction. The V call is TRBV9, the J call TRBJ2-2; 13 bases align to TRBD2. This TCR was recovered from a woman in her thirties in good health. Here the CDR3 DNA reads TGTGCCAGCAGCTGGACTAGCGGGAGTATGAACACCGGGGAGCTGTTTTTT. Translating gives CASSWTSGSMNTGELFF. The full variable domain, completed using reference TRBV9 and TRBJ2-2, is DSGVTQTPKHLITATGQRVTLRCSPRSGDLSVYWYQQSLDQGLQFLIQYYNGEERAKGNILERFSAQQFPDLHSELNLSSLELGDSALYFCASSWTSGSMNTGELFFGEGSRLTVL.